This TCR beta chain was documented in a study of breast tumors, draining lymph nodes, adjacent tissues. The CDR3 loop spans 14 amino acids. Looked up from germline, CDR1 is SGHAT and CDR2 is FQNNGV. Between the trimmed V and J ends, which lost 5 bases and 2 bases, there was a span of 7 bases. Breast cancer patients provided tissue from their axillary draining lymph nodes. This clonotype came up many times. Via MiXCR, TCRdb re-called the multiplex PCR reads, giving one row per CDR3 protein. The table shows 150,000 to 200,000 distinct CDR3 sequences, with about 30% occurring only once. Sequenced input: axillary lymph node tissue. The clonotype comes from a female donor with breast cancer. Some clones in this sample may be carry-over from other donors' samples. The rearrangement joins TRBV11-2 to TRBJ2-6; D unclear. The chain's CDR3 is CASSKSAGANVLTF. For the CDR3, the DNA is TGTGCCAGCAGCAAGAGCGCTGGGGCCAACGTCCTGACTTTC.